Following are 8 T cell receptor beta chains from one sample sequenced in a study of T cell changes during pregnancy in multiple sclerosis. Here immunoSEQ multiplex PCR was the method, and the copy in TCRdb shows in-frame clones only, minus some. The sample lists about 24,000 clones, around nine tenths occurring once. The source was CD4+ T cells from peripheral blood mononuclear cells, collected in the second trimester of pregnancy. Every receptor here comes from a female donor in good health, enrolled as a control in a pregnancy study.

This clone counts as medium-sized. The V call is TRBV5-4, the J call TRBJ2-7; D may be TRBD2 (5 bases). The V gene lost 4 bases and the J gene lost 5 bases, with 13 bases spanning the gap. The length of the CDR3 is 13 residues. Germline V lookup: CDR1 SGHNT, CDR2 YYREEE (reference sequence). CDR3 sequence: CASSRGSQNEQYF. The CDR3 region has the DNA TGTGCCAGCAGCCGGGGATCACAGAACGAGCAGTACTTC. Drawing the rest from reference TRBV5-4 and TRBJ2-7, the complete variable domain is ETGVTQSPTHLIKTRGQQVTLRCSSQSGHNTVSWYQQALGQGPQFIFQYYREEENGRGNFPPRFSGLQFPNYSSELNVNALELDDSALYLCASSRGSQNEQYFGPGTRLTVT.

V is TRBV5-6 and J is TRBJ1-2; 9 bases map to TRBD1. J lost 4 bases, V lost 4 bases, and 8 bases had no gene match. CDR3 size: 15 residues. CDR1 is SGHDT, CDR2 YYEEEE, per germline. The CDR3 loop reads CASSTTGTGPYGYTF. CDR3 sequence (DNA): TGTGCCAGCAGCACGACCGGGACAGGGCCCTATGGCTACACCTTC.

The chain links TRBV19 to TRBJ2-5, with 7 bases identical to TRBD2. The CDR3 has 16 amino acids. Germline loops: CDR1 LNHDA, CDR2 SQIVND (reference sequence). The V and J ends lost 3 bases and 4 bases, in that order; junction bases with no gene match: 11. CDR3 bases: TGTGCCAGTAGTATCGGTCGCGGAGCGGGAAGAGAGACCCAGTACTTC. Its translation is CASSIGRGAGRETQYF.

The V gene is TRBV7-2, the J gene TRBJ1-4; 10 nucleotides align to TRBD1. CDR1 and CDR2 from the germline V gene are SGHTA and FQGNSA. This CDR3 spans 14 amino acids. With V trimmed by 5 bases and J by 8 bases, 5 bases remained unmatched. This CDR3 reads CASSVGQGEEKLFF. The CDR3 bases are TGTGCCAGCAGCGTCGGACAGGGGGAAGAAAAACTGTTTTTT. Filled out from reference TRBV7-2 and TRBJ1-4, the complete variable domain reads GAGVSQSPSNKVTEKGKDVELRCDPISGHTALYWYRQSLGQGLEFLIYFQGNSAPDKSGLPSDRFSAERTGGSVSTLTIQRTQQEDSAVYLCASSVGQGEEKLFFGSGTQLSVL.

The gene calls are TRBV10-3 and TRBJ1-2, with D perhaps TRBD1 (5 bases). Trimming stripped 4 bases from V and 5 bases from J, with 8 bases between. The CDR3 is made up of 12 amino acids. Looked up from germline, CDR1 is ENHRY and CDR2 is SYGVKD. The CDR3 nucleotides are TGTGCCATCAGTGTGGACACTTATGGCTACACCTTC. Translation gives CAISVDTYGYTF.

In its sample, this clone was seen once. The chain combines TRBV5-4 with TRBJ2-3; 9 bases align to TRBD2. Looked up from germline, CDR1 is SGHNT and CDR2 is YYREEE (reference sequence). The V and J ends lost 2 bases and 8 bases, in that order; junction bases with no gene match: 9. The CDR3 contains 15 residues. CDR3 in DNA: TGTGCCAGCAGCTTTCGCGGGAGGGTGGTGGGTACGCAGTATTTT. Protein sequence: CASSFRGRVVGTQYF.

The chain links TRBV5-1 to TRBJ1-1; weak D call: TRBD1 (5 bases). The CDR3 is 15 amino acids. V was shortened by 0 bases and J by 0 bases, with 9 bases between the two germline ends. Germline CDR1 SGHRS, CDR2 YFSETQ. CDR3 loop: CASSLGQRVNTEAFF. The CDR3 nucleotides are TGCGCCAGCAGCTTGGGACAGCGGGTGAACACTGAAGCTTTCTTT.

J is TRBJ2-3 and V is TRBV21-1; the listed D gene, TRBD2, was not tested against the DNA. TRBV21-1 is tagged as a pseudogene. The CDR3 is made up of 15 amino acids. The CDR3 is CASSIPIVSTDTQYF. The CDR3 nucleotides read TGTGCCAGCAGCATTCCCATAGTTAGCACAGATACGCAGTATTTT.